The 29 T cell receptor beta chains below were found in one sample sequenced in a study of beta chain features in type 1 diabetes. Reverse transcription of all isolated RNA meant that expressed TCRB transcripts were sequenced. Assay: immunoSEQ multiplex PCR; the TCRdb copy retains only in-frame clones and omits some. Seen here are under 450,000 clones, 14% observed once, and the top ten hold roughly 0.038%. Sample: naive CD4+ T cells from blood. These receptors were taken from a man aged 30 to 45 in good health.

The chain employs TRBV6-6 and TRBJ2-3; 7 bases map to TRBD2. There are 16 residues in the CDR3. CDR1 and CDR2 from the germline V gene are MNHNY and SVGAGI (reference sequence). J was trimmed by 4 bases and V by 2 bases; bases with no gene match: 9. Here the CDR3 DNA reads TGTGCCAGCAGTTACCCTCTTTTCGGGAGGCCAGATACGCAGTATTTT. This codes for CASSYPLFGRPDTQYF.

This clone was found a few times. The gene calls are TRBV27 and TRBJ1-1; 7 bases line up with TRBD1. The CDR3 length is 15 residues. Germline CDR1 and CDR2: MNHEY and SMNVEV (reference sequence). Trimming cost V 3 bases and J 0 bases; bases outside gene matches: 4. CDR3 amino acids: CASSLPGQMNTEAFF. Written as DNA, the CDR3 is TGTGCCAGCAGTTTGCCGGGACAGATGAACACTGAAGCTTTCTTT.

CDR3 region: CAWSVMNQPQHF. CDR3 sequence (DNA): TGTGCCTGGAGTGTAATGAATCAGCCCCAGCATTTT. The V and J genes are TRBV30 and TRBJ1-5; no clear D. Germline CDR1 and CDR2: GTSNPN and SVGIG (reference sequence). V lost 0 bases to trimming and J lost 4 bases, with 4 bases between them. This CDR3 is built from 12 residues.

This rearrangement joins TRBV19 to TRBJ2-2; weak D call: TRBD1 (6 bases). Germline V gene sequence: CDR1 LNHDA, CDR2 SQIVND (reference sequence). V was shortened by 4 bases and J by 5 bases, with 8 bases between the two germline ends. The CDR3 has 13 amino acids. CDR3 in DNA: TGTGCCAGTAGTACCAGGGGAACCGGGGAGCTGTTTTTT. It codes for CASSTRGTGELFF.

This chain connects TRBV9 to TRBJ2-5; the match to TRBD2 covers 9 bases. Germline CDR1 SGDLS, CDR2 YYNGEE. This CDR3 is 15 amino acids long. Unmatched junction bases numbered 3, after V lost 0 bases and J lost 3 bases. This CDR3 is CASSVGWTSEETQYF. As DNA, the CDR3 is TGTGCCAGCAGCGTAGGTTGGACTAGCGAAGAGACCCAGTACTTC.

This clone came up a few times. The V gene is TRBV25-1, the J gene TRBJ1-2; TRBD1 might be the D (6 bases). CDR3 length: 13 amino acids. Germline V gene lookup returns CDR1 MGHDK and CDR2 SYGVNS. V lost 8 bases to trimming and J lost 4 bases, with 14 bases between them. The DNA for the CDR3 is TGTGCCAGCCAGGGGAATAGTGGCTATGGCTACACCTTC. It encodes CASQGNSGYGYTF.

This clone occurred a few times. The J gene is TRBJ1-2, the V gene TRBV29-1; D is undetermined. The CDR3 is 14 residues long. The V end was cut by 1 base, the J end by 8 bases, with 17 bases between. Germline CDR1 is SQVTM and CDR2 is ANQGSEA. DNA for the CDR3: TGCAGCGTTGAAGCTACTAGGCCAATGGGAGGCTACACCTTC. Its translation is CSVEATRPMGGYTF.

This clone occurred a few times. The CDR3 bases are TGTGCCAGCAGCCCGACAGGAGTGAACACTGAAGCTTTCTTT. Encoded protein: CASSPTGVNTEAFF. The rearrangement joins TRBV7-9 to TRBJ1-1; TRBD1 is a possible D gene (6 bases). This CDR3 region has 14 residues. Trimming took off 5 bases at V and 0 bases at J, with 10 bases between the two ends. Germline assignment: CDR1 SEHNR and CDR2 FQNEAQ (reference sequence).

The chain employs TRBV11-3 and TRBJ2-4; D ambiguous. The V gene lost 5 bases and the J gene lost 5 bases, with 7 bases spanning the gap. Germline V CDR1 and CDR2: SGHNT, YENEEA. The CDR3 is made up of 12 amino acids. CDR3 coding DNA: TGTGCCAGCAGCCATGGAGAAAACATTCAGTACTTC. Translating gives CASSHGENIQYF.

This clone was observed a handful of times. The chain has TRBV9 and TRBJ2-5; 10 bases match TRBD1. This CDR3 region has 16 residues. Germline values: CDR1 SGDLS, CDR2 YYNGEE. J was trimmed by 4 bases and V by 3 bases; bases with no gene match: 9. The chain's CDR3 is CASSATGGAGGETQYF. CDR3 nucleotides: TGTGCCAGCAGCGCGACAGGGGGCGCCGGGGGAGAGACCCAGTACTTC. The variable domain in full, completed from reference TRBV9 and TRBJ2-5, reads DSGVTQTPKHLITATGQRVTLRCSPRSGDLSVYWYQQSLDQGLQFLIQYYNGEERAKGNILERFSAQQFPDLHSELNLSSLELGDSALYFCASSATGGAGGETQYFGPGTRLLVL.

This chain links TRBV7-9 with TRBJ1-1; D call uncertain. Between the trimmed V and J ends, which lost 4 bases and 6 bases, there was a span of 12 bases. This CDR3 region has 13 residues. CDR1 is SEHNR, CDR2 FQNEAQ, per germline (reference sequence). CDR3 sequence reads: CASSSRAPPEAFF. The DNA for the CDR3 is TGTGCCAGCAGCTCCCGGGCCCCCCCTGAAGCTTTCTTT.

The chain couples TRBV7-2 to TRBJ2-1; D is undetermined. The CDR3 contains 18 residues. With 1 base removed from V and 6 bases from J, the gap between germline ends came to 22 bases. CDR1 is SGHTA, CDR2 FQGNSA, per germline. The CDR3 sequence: CASSLVATIGIKINEQFF. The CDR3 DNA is TGTGCCAGCAGCTTAGTTGCTACTATAGGGATTAAGATCAATGAGCAGTTCTTC. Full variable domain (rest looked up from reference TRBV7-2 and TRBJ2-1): GAGVSQSPSNKVTEKGKDVELRCDPISGHTALYWYRQSLGQGLEFLIYFQGNSAPDKSGLPSDRFSAERTGGSVSTLTIQRTQQEDSAVYLCASSLVATIGIKINEQFFGPGTRLTVL.

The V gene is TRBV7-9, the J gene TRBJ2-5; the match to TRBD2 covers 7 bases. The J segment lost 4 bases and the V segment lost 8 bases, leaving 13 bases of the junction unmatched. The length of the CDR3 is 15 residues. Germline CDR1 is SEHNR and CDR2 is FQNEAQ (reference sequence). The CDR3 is CASYPGRTSGETQYF. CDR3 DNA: TGTGCCAGCTACCCCGGGAGGACTAGTGGAGAGACCCAGTACTTC.

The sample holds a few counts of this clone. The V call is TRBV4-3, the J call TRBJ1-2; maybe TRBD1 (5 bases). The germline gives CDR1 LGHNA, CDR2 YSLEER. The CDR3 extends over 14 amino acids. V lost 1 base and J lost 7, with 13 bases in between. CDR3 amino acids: CASSQAPGRGGYTF. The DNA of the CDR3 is TGCGCCAGCAGCCAAGCCCCCGGGAGGGGTGGCTACACCTTC.

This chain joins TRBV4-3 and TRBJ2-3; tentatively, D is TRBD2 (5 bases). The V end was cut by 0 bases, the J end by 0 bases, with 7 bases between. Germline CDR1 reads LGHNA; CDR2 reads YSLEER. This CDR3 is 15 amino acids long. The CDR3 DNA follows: TGCGCCAGCAGCCAAGACCAGCGGAGCACAGATACGCAGTATTTT. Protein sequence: CASSQDQRSTDTQYF.

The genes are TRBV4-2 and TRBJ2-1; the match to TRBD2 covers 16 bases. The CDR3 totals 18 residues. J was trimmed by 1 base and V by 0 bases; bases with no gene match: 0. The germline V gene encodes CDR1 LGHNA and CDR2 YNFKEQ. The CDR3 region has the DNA TGTGCCAGCAGCCAAGAGGGACTAGCGGGAGGGTCCTACAATGAGCAGTTCTTC. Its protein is CASSQEGLAGGSYNEQFF.

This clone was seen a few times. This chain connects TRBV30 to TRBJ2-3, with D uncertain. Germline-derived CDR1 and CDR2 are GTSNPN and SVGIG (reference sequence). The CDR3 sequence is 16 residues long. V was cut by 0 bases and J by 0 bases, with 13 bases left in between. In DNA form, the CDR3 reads TGTGCCTGGAGTGTTTTAGGCCCTGGCAGCACAGATACGCAGTATTTT. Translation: CAWSVLGPGSTDTQYF.

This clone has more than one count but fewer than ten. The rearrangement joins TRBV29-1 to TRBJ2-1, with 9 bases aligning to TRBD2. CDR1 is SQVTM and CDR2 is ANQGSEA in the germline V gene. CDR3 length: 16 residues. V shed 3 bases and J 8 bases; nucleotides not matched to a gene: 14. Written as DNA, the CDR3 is TGCAGCGTTGAGCAGGACCTTAGCGGGAGATCCGATGAGCAGTTCTTC. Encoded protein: CSVEQDLSGRSDEQFF.

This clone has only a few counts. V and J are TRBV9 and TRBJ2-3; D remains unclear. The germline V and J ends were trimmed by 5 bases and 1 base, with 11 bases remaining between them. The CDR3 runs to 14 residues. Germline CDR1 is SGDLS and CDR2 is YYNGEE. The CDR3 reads CASSTRSRTDTQYF. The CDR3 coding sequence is TGTGCCAGCAGTACGAGGTCCCGCACAGATACGCAGTATTTT.

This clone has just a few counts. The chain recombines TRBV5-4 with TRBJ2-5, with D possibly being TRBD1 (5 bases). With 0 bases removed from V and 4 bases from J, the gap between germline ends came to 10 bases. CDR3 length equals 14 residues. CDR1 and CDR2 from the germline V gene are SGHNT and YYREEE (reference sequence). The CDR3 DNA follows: TGTGCCAGCAGCTTGGTGCAGGGTGTAGAGACCCAGTACTTC. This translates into CASSLVQGVETQYF.

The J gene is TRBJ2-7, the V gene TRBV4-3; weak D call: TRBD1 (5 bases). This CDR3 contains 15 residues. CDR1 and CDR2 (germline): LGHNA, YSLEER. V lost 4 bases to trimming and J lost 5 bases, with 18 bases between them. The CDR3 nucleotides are TGCGCCAGCAGCCGAGCGACAGTGCCTCTTGACGAGCAGTACTTC. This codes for CASSRATVPLDEQYF.

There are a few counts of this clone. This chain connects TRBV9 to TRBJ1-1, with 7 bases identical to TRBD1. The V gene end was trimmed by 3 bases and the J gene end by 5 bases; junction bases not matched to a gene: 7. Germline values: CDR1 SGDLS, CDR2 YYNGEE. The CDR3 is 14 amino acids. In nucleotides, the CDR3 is TGTGCCAGCAGCGAAACACAGGGGCAGACTGAAGCTTTCTTT. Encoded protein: CASSETQGQTEAFF.

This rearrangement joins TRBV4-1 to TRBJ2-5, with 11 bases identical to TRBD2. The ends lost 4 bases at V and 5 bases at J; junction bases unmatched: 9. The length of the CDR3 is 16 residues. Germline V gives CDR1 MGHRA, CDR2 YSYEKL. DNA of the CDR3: TGCGCCAGCAGCCTTTTAGCGGGGGGGCCCCCGGAGACCCAGTACTTC. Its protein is CASSLLAGGPPETQYF.

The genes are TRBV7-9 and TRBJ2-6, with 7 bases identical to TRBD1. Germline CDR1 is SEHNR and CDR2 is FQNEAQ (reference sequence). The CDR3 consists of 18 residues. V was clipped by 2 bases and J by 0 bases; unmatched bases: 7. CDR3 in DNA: TGTGCCAGCAGCTTACAGACAGGGCCCAACTCTGGGGCCAACGTCCTGACTTTC. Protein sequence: CASSLQTGPNSGANVLTF.

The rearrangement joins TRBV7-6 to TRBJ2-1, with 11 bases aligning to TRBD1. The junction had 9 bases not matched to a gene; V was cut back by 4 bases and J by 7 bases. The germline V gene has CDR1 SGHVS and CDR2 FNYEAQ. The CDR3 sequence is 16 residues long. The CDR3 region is CASSSPSGTGGNEQFF. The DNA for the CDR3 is TGTGCCAGCAGCTCTCCATCCGGGACAGGGGGTAATGAGCAGTTCTTC. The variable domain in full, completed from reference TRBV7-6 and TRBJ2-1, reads GAGVSQSPRYKVTKRGQDVALRCDPISGHVSLYWYRQALGQGPEFLTYFNYEAQQDKSGLPNDRFSAERPEGSISTLTIQRTEQRDSAMYRCASSSPSGTGGNEQFFGPGTRLTVL.

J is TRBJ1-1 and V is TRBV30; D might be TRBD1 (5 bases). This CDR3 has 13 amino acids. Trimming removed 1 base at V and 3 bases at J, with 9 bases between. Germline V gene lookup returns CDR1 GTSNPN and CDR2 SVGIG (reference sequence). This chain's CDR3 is CAWSDGADTEAFF. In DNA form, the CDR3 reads TGTGCCTGGAGTGACGGGGCAGACACTGAAGCTTTCTTT. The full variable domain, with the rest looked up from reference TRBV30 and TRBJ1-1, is SQTIHQWPATLVQPVGSPLSLECTVEGTSNPNLYWYRQAAGRGLQLLFYSVGIGQISSEVPQNLSASRPQDRQFILSSKKLLLSDSGFYLCAWSDGADTEAFFGQGTRLTVV.

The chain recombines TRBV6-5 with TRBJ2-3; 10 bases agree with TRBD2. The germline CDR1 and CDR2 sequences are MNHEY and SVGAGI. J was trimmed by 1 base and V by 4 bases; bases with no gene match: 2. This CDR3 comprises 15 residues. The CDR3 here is CASSFTSGGTDTQYF. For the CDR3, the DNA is TGTGCCAGCAGTTTCACTAGCGGGGGCACAGATACGCAGTATTTT.

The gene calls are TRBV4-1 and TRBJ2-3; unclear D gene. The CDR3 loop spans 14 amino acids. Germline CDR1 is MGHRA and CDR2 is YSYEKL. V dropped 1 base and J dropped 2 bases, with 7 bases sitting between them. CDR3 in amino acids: CASSQVPTTDTQYF. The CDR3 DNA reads TGCGCCAGCAGCCAAGTACCTACCACAGATACGCAGTATTTT.

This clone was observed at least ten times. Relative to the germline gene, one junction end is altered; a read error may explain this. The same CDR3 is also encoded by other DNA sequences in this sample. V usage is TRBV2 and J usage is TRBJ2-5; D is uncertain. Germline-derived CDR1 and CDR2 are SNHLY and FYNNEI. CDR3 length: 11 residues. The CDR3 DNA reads TGTGCCAGCAGAGAAGGGGAGACCCAGTACTTC. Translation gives CASREGETQYF.